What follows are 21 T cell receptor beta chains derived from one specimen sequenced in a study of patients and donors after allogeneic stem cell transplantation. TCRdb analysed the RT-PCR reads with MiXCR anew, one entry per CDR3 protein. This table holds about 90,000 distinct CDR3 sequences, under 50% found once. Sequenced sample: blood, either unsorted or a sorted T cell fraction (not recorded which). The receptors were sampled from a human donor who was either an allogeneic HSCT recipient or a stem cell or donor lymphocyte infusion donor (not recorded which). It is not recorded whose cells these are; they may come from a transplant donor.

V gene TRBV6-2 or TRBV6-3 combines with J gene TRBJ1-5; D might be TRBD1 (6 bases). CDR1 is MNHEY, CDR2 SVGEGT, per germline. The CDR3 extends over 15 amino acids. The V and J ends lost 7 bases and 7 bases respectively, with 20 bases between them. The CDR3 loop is CASNPAGGAAQPQHF. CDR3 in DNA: TGTGCCAGCAACCCGGCCGGGGGGGCGGCACAGCCCCAGCATTTT.

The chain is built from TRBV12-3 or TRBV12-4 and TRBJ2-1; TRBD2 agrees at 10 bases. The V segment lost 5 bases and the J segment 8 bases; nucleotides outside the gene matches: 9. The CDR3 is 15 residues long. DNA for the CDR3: TGTGCCAGCAGTCGGACCGGGACTAGCGAACATGAGCAGTTCTTC. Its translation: CASSRTGTSEHEQFF.

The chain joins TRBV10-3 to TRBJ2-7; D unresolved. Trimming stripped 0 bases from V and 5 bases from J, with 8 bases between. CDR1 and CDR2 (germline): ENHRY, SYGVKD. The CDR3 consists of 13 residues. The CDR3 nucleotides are TGTGCCATCAGTGAGTCGAACCAGAACGAGCAGTACTTC. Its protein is CAISESNQNEQYF.

The CDR3: CASSQDLTLGSGNTIYF. CDR3 DNA sequence: TGTGCCAGCAGCCAAGATCTGACCCTCGGGTCTGGAAACACCATATATTTT. The V gene is TRBV14, the J gene TRBJ1-3; D unclear. The germline V gene has CDR1 SGHDN and CDR2 FVKESK. The CDR3 loop spans 17 amino acids. Between the trimmed V and J ends, which lost 0 bases and 1 base, there was a span of 13 bases.

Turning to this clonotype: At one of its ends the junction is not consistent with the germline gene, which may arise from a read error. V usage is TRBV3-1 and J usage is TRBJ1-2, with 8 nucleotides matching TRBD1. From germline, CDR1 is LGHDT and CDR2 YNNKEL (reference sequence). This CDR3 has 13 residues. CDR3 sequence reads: CTSSPQDRGGYTF. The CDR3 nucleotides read TGTACCAGCAGCCCTCAAGACAGGGGCGGCTACACCTTC.

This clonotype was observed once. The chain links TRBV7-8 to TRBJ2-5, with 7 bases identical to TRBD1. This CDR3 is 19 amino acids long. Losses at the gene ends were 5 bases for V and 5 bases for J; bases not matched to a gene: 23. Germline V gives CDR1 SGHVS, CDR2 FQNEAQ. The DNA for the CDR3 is TGTGCCAGCAGCCCGCGTGGATTGCAGGGGGAAGGGTTAAGGGAGACCCAGTACTTC. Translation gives CASSPRGLQGEGLRETQYF.

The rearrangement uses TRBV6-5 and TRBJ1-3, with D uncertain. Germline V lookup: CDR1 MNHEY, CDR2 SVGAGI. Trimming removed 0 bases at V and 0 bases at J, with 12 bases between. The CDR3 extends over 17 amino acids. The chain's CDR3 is CASSYSNRGYSGNTIYF. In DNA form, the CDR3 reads TGTGCCAGCAGTTACTCGAATCGTGGGTACTCTGGAAACACCATATATTTT.

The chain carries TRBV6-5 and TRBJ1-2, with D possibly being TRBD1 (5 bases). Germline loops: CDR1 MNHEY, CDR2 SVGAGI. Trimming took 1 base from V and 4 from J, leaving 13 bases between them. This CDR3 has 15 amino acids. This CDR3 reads CASSYLTSRGYGYTF. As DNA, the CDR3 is TGTGCCAGCAGTTACTTGACGTCGAGGGGCTATGGCTACACCTTC.

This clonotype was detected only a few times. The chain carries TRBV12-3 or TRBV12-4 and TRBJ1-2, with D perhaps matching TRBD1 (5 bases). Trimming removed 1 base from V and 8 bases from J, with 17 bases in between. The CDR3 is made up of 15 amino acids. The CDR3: CASSLDLQGHWGYTF. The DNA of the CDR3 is TGTGCCAGCAGTTTAGATCTCCAGGGCCACTGGGGCTACACCTTC.

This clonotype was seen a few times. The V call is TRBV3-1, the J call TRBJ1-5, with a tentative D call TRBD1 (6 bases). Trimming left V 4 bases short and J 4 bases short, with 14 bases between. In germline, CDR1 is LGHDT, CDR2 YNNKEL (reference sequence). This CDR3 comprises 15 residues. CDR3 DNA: TGTGCCAGCAGCCCGGCCGGGACAAATAATCAGCCCCAGCATTTT. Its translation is CASSPAGTNNQPQHF.

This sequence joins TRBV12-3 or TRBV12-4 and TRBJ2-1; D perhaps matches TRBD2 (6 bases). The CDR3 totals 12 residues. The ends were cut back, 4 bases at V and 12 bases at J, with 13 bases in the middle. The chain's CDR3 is CASSSPGRGQFF. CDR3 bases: TGTGCCAGCAGTTCCCCCGGGAGAGGGCAGTTCTTC.

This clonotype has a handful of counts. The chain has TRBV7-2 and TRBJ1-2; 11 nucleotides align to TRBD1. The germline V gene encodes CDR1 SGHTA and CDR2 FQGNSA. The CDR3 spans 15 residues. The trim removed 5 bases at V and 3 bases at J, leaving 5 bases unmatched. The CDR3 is CASSARDRGDYGYTF. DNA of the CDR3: TGTGCCAGCAGCGCCCGGGACAGGGGGGACTATGGCTACACCTTC.

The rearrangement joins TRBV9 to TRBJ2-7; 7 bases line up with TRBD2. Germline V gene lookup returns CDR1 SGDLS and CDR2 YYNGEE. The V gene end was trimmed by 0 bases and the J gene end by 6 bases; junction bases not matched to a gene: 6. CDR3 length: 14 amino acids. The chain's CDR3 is CASSVGGLDREQYF. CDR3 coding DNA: TGTGCCAGCAGCGTAGGAGGACTAGACCGCGAGCAGTACTTC. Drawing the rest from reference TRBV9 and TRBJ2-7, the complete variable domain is DSGVTQTPKHLITATGQRVTLRCSPRSGDLSVYWYQQSLDQGLQFLIQYYNGEERAKGNILERFSAQQFPDLHSELNLSSLELGDSALYFCASSVGGLDREQYFGPGTRLTVT.

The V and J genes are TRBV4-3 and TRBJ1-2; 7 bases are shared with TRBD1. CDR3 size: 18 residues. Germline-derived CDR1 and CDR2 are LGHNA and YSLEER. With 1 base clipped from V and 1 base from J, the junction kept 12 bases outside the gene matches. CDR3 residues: CASSQGPSGDRNNYGYTF. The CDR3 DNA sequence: TGCGCCAGCAGCCAAGGCCCCTCGGGGGACAGAAATAACTATGGCTACACCTTC.

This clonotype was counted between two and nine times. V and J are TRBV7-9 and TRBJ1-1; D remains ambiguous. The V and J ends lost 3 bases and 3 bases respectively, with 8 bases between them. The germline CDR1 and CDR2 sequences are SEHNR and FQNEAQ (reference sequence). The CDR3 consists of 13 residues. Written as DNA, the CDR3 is TGTGCCAGCAGCTTTAAGGCTTACACTGAAGCTTTCTTT. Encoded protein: CASSFKAYTEAFF.

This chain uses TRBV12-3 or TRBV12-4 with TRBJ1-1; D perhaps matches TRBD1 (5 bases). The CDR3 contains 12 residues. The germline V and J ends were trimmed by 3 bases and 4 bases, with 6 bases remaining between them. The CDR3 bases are TGTGCCAGCAGTTTCGACAGCACTGAAGCTTTCTTT. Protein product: CASSFDSTEAFF.

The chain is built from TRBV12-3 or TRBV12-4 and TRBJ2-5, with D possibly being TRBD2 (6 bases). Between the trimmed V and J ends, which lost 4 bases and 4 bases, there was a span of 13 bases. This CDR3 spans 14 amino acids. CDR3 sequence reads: CASSSGWGGETQYF. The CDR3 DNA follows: TGTGCCAGCAGTTCAGGGTGGGGAGGAGAGACCCAGTACTTC.

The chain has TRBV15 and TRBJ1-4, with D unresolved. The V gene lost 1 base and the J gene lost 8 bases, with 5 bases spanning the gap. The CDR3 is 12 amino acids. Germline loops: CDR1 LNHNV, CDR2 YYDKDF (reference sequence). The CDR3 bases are TGTGCCACCAGCAGAGGCGGGGAAAAACTGTTTTTT. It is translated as CATSRGGEKLFF.

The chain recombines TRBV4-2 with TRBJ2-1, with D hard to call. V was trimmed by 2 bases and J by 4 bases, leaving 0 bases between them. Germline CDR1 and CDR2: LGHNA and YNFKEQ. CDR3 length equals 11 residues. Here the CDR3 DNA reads TGTGCCAGCAGCCAATACAATGAGCAGTTCTTC. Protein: CASSQYNEQFF.

As DNA, the CDR3 is TGTGCCAGCAGTCTCGACAGGGGACACACTGAAGCTTTCTTT. Encoded protein: CASSLDRGHTEAFF. This chain joins TRBV6-5 and TRBJ1-1; 8 positions agree with TRBD1. Germline V gene lookup returns CDR1 MNHEY and CDR2 SVGAGI. Trimming removed 5 bases from V and 3 bases from J; junction bases left unmatched: 5. The CDR3 covers 14 residues.

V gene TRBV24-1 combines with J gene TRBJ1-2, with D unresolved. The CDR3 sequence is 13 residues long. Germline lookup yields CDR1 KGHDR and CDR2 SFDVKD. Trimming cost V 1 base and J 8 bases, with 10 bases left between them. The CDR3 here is CATSDLDAGGYTF. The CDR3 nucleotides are TGTGCCACCAGTGATTTAGACGCCGGGGGCTACACCTTC.